The T cell receptor (beta chain) under discussion was sequenced for a study of T cell repertoires in cytomegalovirus infection. Study-wide context: It was the public TCR beta signatures that indicated both CMV infection and matching HLA type.

This clonotype was picked up a small number of times. The antigen remains undetermined. The germline CDR1 and CDR2 sequences are MDHEN and SYDVKM. V lost 4 bases and J 0 bases, leaving 7 bases between the germline ends. The CDR3 contains 14 residues. Study-wide points: Adding up the frequency of public TCR beta families identified people who carried CMV plus the relevant HLA. Dominant in the ex vivo response were TCR beta clonotypes restricted by HLA-C and specific for CMV.

MiXCR, applied by TCRdb to the reads, yields one record per CDR3 protein. The sample includes nearly 650,000 distinct CDR3 sequences, more than 20% seen only once; the top ten take approximately 8%. The source is a human donor in good health (CMV status not recorded). Some clones in this sample may be carry-over from other donors' samples. Sequenced: CD8+ T cells from PBMCs. This chain joins TRBV28 and TRBJ2-4; D is possibly TRBD1 (6 bases). CDR3 nucleotides: TGTGCCAGCAGTTCGGGACAAGCCAAAAACATTCAGTACTTC. It yields the protein CASSSGQAKNIQYF.